This T cell receptor beta chain emerged from a study of T cell responses to AZD1222 COVID-19 vaccine (dated by TCRdb to the early 2020s). Turning to the overall study: TCR sequencing covered over 230 trial participants: nearly 210 given two doses of AZD1222 and about 26 given two doses of MenACWY control vaccine. Enrollment into the trials was organized by age into subgroups of 18-55, 56-69 and 70-plus years, and those subgroups contained roughly 150, 30 and 60 TCR-sequenced participants, respectively.

The paper as a whole reports these results and caveats: Because no day 14 peak-response samples were available, the repertoires could be characterized only after the peak T cell response. Conclusions about previously exposed vaccinees are limited because only six or seven AZD1222 recipients were SARS-CoV-2 seropositive at baseline. Vaccine-associated CD4 TCRs spanned the whole spike protein, with dominant responses in regions 160-218 and 743-854. Epitopes outside the regions mutated in the B.1.351 and B.1.1.7 variants were reportedly recognized by nearly half of the unique spike-specific TCRs. The 56-69-year group was small, and its depth increase did not reach significance, likely because of low power. After two AZD1222 doses, spike-specific TCR breadth and depth were significantly higher than at day 0 and than in MenACWY recipients. Participants were mostly white British, with more females than males. The authors suggested clonal diversity may have been underestimated.

According to the germline V gene (reference sequence), CDR1 reads SEHNR and CDR2 reads FQNEAQ. The CDR3 runs 18 amino acids, cysteine and phenylalanine included. Only the CDR3 part of the read is kept: 54 bases, read in frame from the first base. V is cut by 2 bases and J by 3 bases, and the space between the germline ends is 23 bases. There are a few counts of this clone. This clone's antigen is unknown. No per-base quality is available; no much larger clone lies one base away. The CDR3 regions of human TCRbeta chains were subjected to immunosequencing. As for how the authors treated the data: TCRs in the repertoires were compared against a reference library of SARS-CoV-2-specific TCRs that had been generated with the MIRA antigen-specificity platform. Breadth meant the fraction of unique TCRs that were SARS-CoV-2-associated, whereas depth meant the fraction of total T cells that were SARS-CoV-2-associated. Using the MIRA data, each spike-specific TCR was mapped to the spike region that the TCR reacts to and placed in a CD4 or CD8 class. Log10-transformed breadth and depth values were compared by one-way ANOVA with Sidak's multiple comparisons tests. TCRdb carries this immuneACCESS record with in-frame sequences only. Its versions omit some clonotypes, under half of them owing to an unresolved V gene in the studies checked, with the rest unexplained. V and J calls and clone size come straight from that table; D and trimming were deduced from the DNA. Recorded for this sample are fewer than 95,000 clones; approximately 90% of them occurred a single time. The ten top clones hold 6.5% to 9.5% of the sample.

The time point label, as the study defines it: about 28 days (+/-7) after the second vaccine dose. AZD1222 recipients whose second dose came at about 4 weeks and those whose second dose came at about 12 weeks were combined into one group, since spike-specific TCR depth and breadth did not differ between the two schedules. Vaccinee samples came from UK trials COV001 and COV002, including a single-blind randomized controlled phase 2/3 trial of AZD1222 (ChAdOx1 nCoV-19) in healthy adults. Trial participant PBMC samples were collected at day 0 and day 28 after the second dose for TCRbeta chain sequencing.

In this chain, TRBV7-9 is recombined with TRBJ2-7, with TRBD1 perhaps the D gene, on 6 matching bases. The receptor comes from an adult who received the AZD1222 COVID-19 vaccine. The input for sequencing was peripheral blood, taken 28 days after the second AZD1222 dose. CDR3 reads: CASSLISQWTDRHYEQYF. The base sequence is TGTGCCAGCAGCTTAATATCCCAATGGACAGATCGACACTACGAGCAGTACTTC.